This is a list of T cell receptor beta chains from one sample in a study of early T cells in non-severe SARS-CoV-2 infection. TCRdb called the 5' RACE reads again in MiXCR, with one record for every CDR3 protein. The sample yields some 48,000 distinct CDR3 sequences, roughly an eighth seen once. Sequencing was done on a sample of whole blood. The receptors stem from an adult who was a healthcare worker with PCR-confirmed SARS-CoV-2 infection or an uninfected control (not recorded which). Each CDR3 is given with its conserved first and last residue.

>TRBV7-9|15
CASSLLAQGVDTQYF
>TRBV29-1|11
CSVWGQESYTF
>TRBV28|12
CASGLHGETQYF
>TRBV5-1|14
CASSPGLTLHEQFF
>TRBV2|15
CASSDVGGSNQPQHF
>TRBV28|11
CASSSYNEQFF
>TRBV7-9|16
CASSTRSRVEKAEAFF
>TRBV7-2|13
CASSREHGDTQYF
>TRBV20-1|15
CSARESGGPGETQYF
>TRBV5-1|17
CASSQGLAGGFNNEQFF
>TRBV10-3|14
CAISAKGDPAIQYF
>TRBV6-4|13
CASSRDRESPLHF
>TRBV30|13
CAWSVLSNQPQHF
>TRBV5-1|16
CASSHSSPSENTEAFF
>TRBV3-1|13
CASSQGTYTEAFF
>TRBV6-6|11
CASNSNYGYTF
>TRBV7-2|16
CASSLGLGRQNSPLHF
>TRBV5-6|13
CASSYGRRGGYTF
>TRBV30|14
CAWSNPGRTGELFF
>TRBV27|15
CASSIIAGGTDTQYF
>TRBV3-1|15
CASSQAGGPVYTQYF
>TRBV7-2|15
CASSPPGVRSYEQYF
>TRBV5-1|16
CASSLPSGGSTDTQYF
>TRBV5-1|14
CASSLGLVADTQYF
>TRBV7-9|14
CASSGDRVLQPQHF
>TRBV19|15
CASSIISGGTYEQYF
>TRBV29-1|15
CSVEDTGGADTEAFF
>TRBV29-1|11
CSVGLTGELFF
>TRBV28|15
CASSPPTGLNYGYTF
>TRBV6-5|15
CASSYSLDRYYGYTF
>TRBV19|15
CASSINVGVMDEQYF
>TRBV6-6|14
CASSSYGENSPLHF
>TRBV2|15
CASIGTSGRRDTQYF
>TRBV3-1|15
CASSPMGERVLGYTF
>TRBV4-1|15
CASSSTQGYPYEQYF
>TRBV12-3/TRBV12-4|13
CASSLGRVYGYTF
>TRBV6-5|16
CASSEGTGFDNSPLHF